This record concerns one T cell receptor (beta chain) sequence. Generated by immunoSEQ multiplex PCR, the TCRdb table keeps only in-frame clones and is missing some. This sample has 150,000 to 200,000 clones, with 86% found just once. This sample stems from a study of cytomegalovirus exposure and HLA in healthy donors. V was clipped by 4 bases and J by 7 bases; unmatched bases: 8. The CDR3 spans 16 residues. Germline V CDR1 and CDR2: LGHNA, YNFKEQ. The sequence came from a woman aged 18-29 years in good health and CMV-seronegative. Material for sequencing was PBMCs. The chain joins TRBV4-2 to TRBJ2-2, with TRBD2 identical over 11 bases. The DNA for the CDR3 is TGTGCCAGCAGCCCTTATAGCGGGGGGGCTGACGGGGAGCTGTTTTTT. Residues: CASSPYSGGADGELFF.